The source of this T cell receptor (beta chain) is a study of regulatory T cells in long-lasting Graves disease. Whole-study results and caveats: TRBV28 was favored in persistent disease, as were TRBJ1-2 and TRBJ2-5.

This clonotype was seen only a few times. The target antigen is unknown. CDR3-region Arm-PCR and iRepertoire HTBI primers produced the TCR beta libraries. TCRdb re-derived calls from the multiplex PCR reads in MiXCR, one entry per CDR3 protein. The data contain roughly 560,000 distinct CDR3 sequences, roughly 16% of them singletons. From germline, CDR1 is MGHRA and CDR2 YSYEKL. This CDR3 spans 15 amino acids. The V end lost 5 bases, the J end lost 1 base, and 12 bases lay between the germline ends. Time point noted: newly diagnosed GD, antithyroid drugs for less than 3 months. The TCR library was prepared using RNA isolated from PBMCs. The data also belong to a second study, concerning T cells in Graves' hyperthyroidism and ophthalmopathy.

The sequence came from a woman aged 35-60 years with Graves disease. The chain employs TRBV4-1 and TRBJ1-5; D unresolved. Sequences were derived from peripheral blood mononuclear cells (PBMCs), sampled at new diagnosis, from a patient treated with antithyroid drugs. The DNA for the CDR3 is TGCGCCAGCAGCGGAGCGGGGTTAAGCAATCAGCCCCAGCATTTT. Translation: CASSGAGLSNQPQHF.